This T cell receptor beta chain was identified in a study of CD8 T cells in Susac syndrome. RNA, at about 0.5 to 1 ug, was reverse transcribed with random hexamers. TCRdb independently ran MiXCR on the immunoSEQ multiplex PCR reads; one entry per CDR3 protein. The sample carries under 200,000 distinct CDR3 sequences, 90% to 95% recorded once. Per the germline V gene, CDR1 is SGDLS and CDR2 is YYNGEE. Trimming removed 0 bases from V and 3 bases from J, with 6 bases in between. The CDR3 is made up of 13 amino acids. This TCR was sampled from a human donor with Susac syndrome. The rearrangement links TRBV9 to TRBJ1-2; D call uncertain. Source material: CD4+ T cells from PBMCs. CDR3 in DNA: TGTGCCAGCAGCGTAGGAAAAGACTATGGCTACACCTTC. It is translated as CASSVGKDYGYTF.